A single T cell receptor beta chain is shown here with its context. The antigen is not known. Libraries were prepared by immunoSEQ multiplex PCR; TCRdb keeps only in-frame clonotypes and omits some of them. The sample comprises around 150,000 clones, roughly 90% of which are singletons, and about 2% rests with the top ten. These data come from a study of T cell responses to AZD1222 COVID-19 vaccine. In the study overall: Second doses at about 4 or about 12 weeks were pooled.

Looked up from germline, CDR1 is SGHRS and CDR2 is YFSETQ. The CDR3 spans 14 residues. V was cut by 5 bases and J by 2 bases, with 10 bases left in between. Study observations and caveats: Spike was spanned by vaccine-associated CD4 TCRs, which were dominant at 160-218 and 743-854. Repertoires were collected only later (after the peak T cell response had occurred).

This rearrangement joins TRBV5-1 to TRBJ2-2, with D tentatively TRBD1 (5 bases). The clonotype was recovered from an adult in good health. Sequenced here: peripheral blood, sampled on day 0 of AZD1222 vaccination. Here the CDR3 reads CASRNQGNTGELFF. The DNA of the CDR3 is TGCGCCAGCAGGAATCAGGGAAACACCGGGGAGCTGTTTTTT.